This TCR beta chain was retrieved from a study of blood T cell repertoires in COVID-19. Whole-study context: Sites in the United States, Italy and Spain provided acute and convalescent COVID-19 samples. T cells, B-cell-depleted T cells, or PBMCs supplied cDNA or gDNA.

TCRdb keeps only in-frame clones here, not all; method: immunoSEQ multiplex PCR. The sample holds 100,000 to 150,000 clones, 70% to 90% seen once. The germline V gene has CDR1 KGHSH and CDR2 LQKENI. The J segment lost 2 bases and the V segment lost 6 bases, leaving 6 bases of the junction unmatched. The CDR3 loop spans 16 amino acids. Input material: peripheral blood. The receptor was derived from a woman between 50 and 59 years old with acute or convalescent COVID-19. V usage is TRBV18 and J usage is TRBJ2-3; 12 nucleotides match TRBD2. The CDR3 nucleotides are TGTGCCAGCTCTCTCCGGACTAGCGGGGACACAGATACGCAGTATTTT. It is translated as CASSLRTSGDTDTQYF.